The sequence of this T cell receptor (beta chain) was determined in a study of blood T cell repertoires in COVID-19. Study overall: The United States, Italy and Spain provided the acute and convalescent COVID-19 samples. PBMCs, B-cell-depleted T cells, or T cells were the source of the cDNA or gDNA that made up the material.

In its sample, this clone is medium-sized. The assay was immunoSEQ multiplex PCR, and TCRdb's table has in-frame clones only and misses some. The profile shows approximately 26,000 clones, about 88% of them singletons. Sequenced sample: peripheral blood. The source is a human donor with acute or convalescent COVID-19. The donor label of this sample is uncertain.

This CDR3 is CSVERDRDHQETQYF. The DNA for the CDR3 is TGCAGCGTTGAGAGAGACAGGGATCATCAAGAGACCCAGTACTTC. This chain uses TRBV29-1 with TRBJ2-5; TRBD1 aligns across 7 bases. Germline V gene sequence: CDR1 SQVTM, CDR2 ANQGSEA. The J segment lost 2 bases and the V segment lost 3 bases, leaving 9 bases of the junction unmatched. The CDR3 length is 15 residues. The whole variable domain, remainder taken from reference TRBV29-1 and TRBJ2-5, is SAVISQKPSRDICQRGTSLTIQCQVDSQVTMMFWYRQQPGQSLTLIATANQGSEATYESGFVIDKFPISRPNLTFSTLTVSNMSPEDSSIYLCSVERDRDHQETQYFGPGTRLLVL.